The sequence of this T cell receptor beta chain was determined in a study of T cells of healthy individuals. Germline trimming cut 0 bases from V and 2 bases from J; bases unmatched to any gene: 10. Germline values: CDR1 LGHNA, CDR2 YSLEER. The CDR3 loop spans 19 amino acids. In this sample, this clonotype turned up many times. TCRdb ran MiXCR on the 5' RACE reads and lists one entry per CDR3 protein. The data hold some 82,000 distinct CDR3 sequences, with more than 4.5% observed a single time. The chain couples TRBV4-3 to TRBJ2-3; 11 bases fit TRBD2. The source of this sequence is a female donor in good health. In nucleotides, the CDR3 is TGCGCCAGCAGCCAAGAGGTGACTAGCGGGAAACTCTCCACAGATACGCAGTATTTT. It yields the protein CASSQEVTSGKLSTDTQYF.